The rows below give T cell receptor beta chains drawn from one sample of a study of tumor-infiltrating lymphocytes in primary liver carcinoma. TCRdb called the multiplex PCR reads again in MiXCR, with one record for every CDR3 protein. Counted here are approximately 320,000 distinct CDR3 sequences, approximately 58% occurring once; the ten biggest clones make up about 18%. The sample was peripheral blood. The receptor source for this set is a woman aged 30 to 39 with primary liver carcinoma and hepatitis B virus infection. The CDR3 runs from the conserved cysteine through the conserved F or W. The D gene is left open where the match is weak. Expanded clones are given a class, and other clones once, few, many or no size at all.

clone size	D gene	V gene	J gene	CDR3 DNA	CDR3 protein
many	.	TRBV4-3	TRBJ1-6	TGCGCCAGCAGCCAATCCAAAAATTCACCCCTCCACTTT	CASSQSKNSPLHF
few	.	TRBV30	TRBJ2-1	TGTGCCTGGAGTGCGTTAGCCGAGCAGTTCTTC	CAWSALAEQFF
.	TRBD2	TRBV9	TRBJ2-2	TGTGCCAGCAGCGTAGAACTAGCGGGGGCTGGCGGGGAGCTGTTTTTT	CASSVELAGAGGELFF
.	TRBD2	TRBV12-3/TRBV12-4	TRBJ2-3	TGTGCCAGCAGTTTTAGGCTAACGGGAGGGGATACGCAGTATTTT	CASSFRLTGGDTQYF
few	.	TRBV29-1	TRBJ1-1	TGCAGCGCAAGGGGGAGGCTGAACACTGGAGCTTTCTTT	CSARGRLNTGAFF
.	.	TRBV6-6	TRBJ2-1	TGTGCCAGCAAGTCCACTGGGAGCTCCTACAATGAGCAGTTCTTC	CASKSTGSSYNEQFF
.	TRBD2	TRBV5-1	TRBJ2-1	TGCGCCAGCAGCTTGGCCGATGGGACTAGCGGGACCGGCTCCTACAATGAGCAGTTCTTC	CASSLADGTSGTGSYNEQFF
.	.	TRBV28	TRBJ2-7	TGTGCCAGCAGTTCGCCAAACGACAGATACGAGCAGTACTTC	CASSSPNDRYEQYF
.	TRBD1	TRBV29-1	TRBJ2-3	TGCAGCGCACCCGGGACAGGGTTATGGATGGGTACGCAGTATTTT	CSAPGTGLWMGTQYF
.	.	TRBV12-3/TRBV12-4	TRBJ2-4	TGTGCCAGCAGTTATGACAGGCCCCTTCCCAAAAACATTCAGTACTTC	CASSYDRPLPKNIQYF
.	.	TRBV4-2	TRBJ2-7	TGTGCCAGCAGCCAAGGAGGGCCGGGCTACGAGCAGTACTTC	CASSQGGPGYEQYF
.	TRBD2	TRBV7-8	TRBJ2-3	TGTGCCAGCAGCTTAGCCTTAGCGGGAGGCACAGATATGCAGTATTTT	CASSLALAGGTDMQYF
.	.	TRBV12-3/TRBV12-4	TRBJ1-5	TGTGCCAGCAGACAGGCTAATCAGCCCCAGCATTTT	CASRQANQPQHF
.	TRBD2	TRBV11-3	TRBJ2-2	TGTGCCAGCAGTTTCGGGGGACTACAGAGGGATAGGGCCGGGGAGCTTCTTTTT	CASSFGGLQRDRAGELLF
.	.	TRBV4-2	TRBJ2-7	TGTGTCAGCAGCCAAGATAAGGTCCTTCAGTATTTC	CVSSQDKVLQYF
.	TRBD2	TRBV5-4	TRBJ2-4	TGTGCCAGCAGCCACGGGACTAGCGGGAGAGACATTCAGTACTTC	CASSHGTSGRDIQYF
few	.	TRBV5-1	TRBJ2-5	TGCGCCAGCAGCACGTTACAGGGTGAGGAGACCCAGTACTTC	CASSTLQGEETQYF
few	TRBD2	TRBV11-1	TRBJ2-1	TGTGCCGGCAGCACCAGCGGGAGCGGGGCCAATGAGCAGTTCTTC	CAGSTSGSGANEQFF
many	.	TRBV4-2	TRBJ2-6	TGTGCCAGCAGCCAAGATATGATAACAGCTAGCTCTGGGGCCAACGTCCTGACTTTC	CASSQDMITASSGANVLTF
.	.	TRBV12-3/TRBV12-4	TRBJ1-3	TGTGCCAGCAGTTTAAAGGAGGGAAACACCATATATTTT	CASSLKEGNTIYF
.	.	TRBV6-5	TRBJ1-1	TGTGCCAGCGGGTCACCGGGGCGTGAAGCTTTCTTT	CASGSPGREAFF
few	TRBD1	TRBV6-1	TRBJ1-5	TGTGCCAGCAGTGACCCCGGGACAGTCTTGGAGGAGGCCCAGCATTTT	CASSDPGTVLEEAQHF
few	.	TRBV7-8	TRBJ2-7	TGTGCCAGCAGCTTAGGGCGGCTGAGGGGCGAGCAGTACTTC	CASSLGRLRGEQYF
many	.	TRBV29-1	TRBJ2-5	TGCAGCGTTGAAGGGGGGCAGTCCGTTGGTTCAGCCCAGTACTTC	CSVEGGQSVGSAQYF
.	.	TRBV11-2	TRBJ2-7	TGTGCCAGCAGCCACCCAGAGCGATCGGTGAGGGATCAGTACTTC	CASSHPERSVRDQYF
.	.	TRBV4-3	TRBJ2-3	TGCGCCAGCCACCTACAGGGAAGGGGCACAGATACGCAGTATTTT	CASHLQGRGTDTQYF
.	TRBD2	TRBV11-3	TRBJ2-1	TGTGCCAGCAGTCCAGCGGGAGGGCCTTGGAATGAGCAGTTCTTC	CASSPAGGPWNEQFF
few	.	TRBV4-2	TRBJ2-1	TGTGCCAGCAGCCAAGATCAGGGGAATGAGCAGTTCTTC	CASSQDQGNEQFF
.	.	TRBV12-3/TRBV12-4	TRBJ2-1	TGTGCCAGCAGTTTAGGCTCAGTTGACAATGAGCAGTTCTTC	CASSLGSVDNEQFF
.	.	TRBV4-3	TRBJ1-6	TGCGCCAGCGGCCAAGAGAGGGGCAGGGGCGGATCATCCCTCCACTTT	CASGQERGRGGSSLHF
.	.	TRBV21-1	TRBJ2-3	TGTGCCAGCAGCAAACGGAAAGCGGGCCGATTCACAGATACGCAGTATTTT	CASSKRKAGRFTDTQYF
.	TRBD2	TRBV2	TRBJ2-2	TGTGCCTGCAGTCGATCTACTAGCGGGAGGGCCGCCGGGGAGCTGTTTTTT	CACSRSTSGRAAGELFF
many	.	TRBV28	TRBJ1-5	TGTGCCAGCAGCCCCTCGAGGGGGAATCAGCCCCAGCATTTT	CASSPSRGNQPQHF
.	.	TRBV12-5	TRBJ1-1	TGTGCTAGTGGTTCGATGGGAGCGATGAACACTGAAGCTTTCTTT	CASGSMGAMNTEAFF
.	.	TRBV30	TRBJ2-7	TGTGCCTGGAGTAAAGCAGGCCCCTACGAGCAGTACTTC	CAWSKAGPYEQYF
many	.	TRBV6-5	TRBJ1-2	TGTGCCAGCAGTCTGACAGTAAACTATGGCTACACCTTC	CASSLTVNYGYTF
many	.	TRBV11-2	TRBJ2-1	TGTGCCAGCAGCCTCCGGGGAATGGTCTCCTACAATGAGCAGTTCTTC	CASSLRGMVSYNEQFF
.	TRBD2	TRBV28	TRBJ2-7	TGTGCCAGCAGTTTAACCCGCGGGGGGGCGCAGTACTTC	CASSLTRGGAQYF
.	.	TRBV7-9	TRBJ2-1	TGTGCCAGCAGCTTAGTTGGAGGGAGAGTCACCTACAATAAGCAGTTCTTC	CASSLVGGRVTYNKQFF
once	.	TRBV6-2/TRBV6-3	TRBJ1-2	TGTGCCAACTTTGATACGGTGGGAGGCTACACCTTC	CANFDTVGGYTF
.	.	TRBV7-8	TRBJ2-7	TGTGCCAGCAGCTTCCCGTCCGGCGAGCAGTACTTC	CASSFPSGEQYF
.	.	TRBV4-1	TRBJ2-2	TGCGCCAGCAGCCGAACAGGGTACACCGGGGAGCTGTTTTTT	CASSRTGYTGELFF
.	.	TRBV6-5	TRBJ1-6	TGTACCAGAAGAAAAGCGGGCGAGTATTCACCCCTCCACTTT	CTRRKAGEYSPLHF
.	.	TRBV5-6	TRBJ2-7	TGTGCCAGCAGCTTGGCCCAGCGACACTACGAGCAGTACTTC	CASSLAQRHYEQYF
once	.	TRBV12-3/TRBV12-4	TRBJ2-1	TGTGCCAGCAGTTTAGGGAATGATCAGTTCTTC	CASSLGNDQFF
many	.	TRBV6-5	TRBJ2-4	TGTGCCAGCAGTTCCGTGGGGAGCAAAAACATTCAGTACTTC	CASSSVGSKNIQYF
.	TRBD1	TRBV6-5	TRBJ2-5	TGTGTCAGCAGCCGGGACAGGCTAGGGACCCAGTACTTC	CVSSRDRLGTQYF
once	.	TRBV6-6	TRBJ1-1	TGTGCCAGCAGTTACTCGAAAGGACAGTGTTGGAGTGAAGCTTTCTTT	CASSYSKGQCWSEAFF
.	.	TRBV12-3/TRBV12-4	TRBJ2-7	TGTGCCAGCAGTTCCTTCGGCAGGGTGCGAACCTACGAGCAGTACTTC	CASSSFGRVRTYEQYF
few	TRBD2	TRBV6-2/TRBV6-3	TRBJ2-1	TGTGCCAGCAGCACCCTAGCGGGCTCCTACAATGAGCAGTTCTTC	CASSTLAGSYNEQFF
.	.	TRBV18	TRBJ1-2	TGTGCCAGCTCACCGTCAAGACGGGGGCAGAGGGACGGCTACACCTTC	CASSPSRRGQRDGYTF
.	.	TRBV11-1	TRBJ2-1	TGTGCCAGCAGCCTCTTAGGGAATAGGCAGTTCTTC	CASSLLGNRQFF
many	.	TRBV4-2	TRBJ2-5	TGTGCCAGCAGCCCGGGGGTGGGGCGATCACAAGAGACCCAGTACTTC	CASSPGVGRSQETQYF
many	TRBD1	TRBV11-2	TRBJ2-2	TGTGCCAGCAGCCGAGGACAGGGCGGGGACACCGGGGAGCTGTTTTTT	CASSRGQGGDTGELFF
many	.	TRBV12-3/TRBV12-4	TRBJ2-3	TGTGCCTCGGGCACCACAGATACGCAGTATTTT	CASGTTDTQYF
.	.	TRBV4-1	TRBJ1-6	TGCGCCAGTAGCCTTTGGGCCACCGCCAGTTCACCCCTCCACTTT	CASSLWATASSPLHF
.	.	TRBV5-1	TRBJ2-5	TGCGCCAGCAGCCGTGACGGTTCTTCTGAGACCCAATACTTC	CASSRDGSSETQYF